The clone carrying this TCR beta chain was recorded a few times. The antigen is not known. This entry is derived from a study of beta chain features in type 1 diabetes. Study observations and caveats: Moderate yet significant TCRB CDR3 shortening was seen in Type 1 diabetes patients in all four CD4+ subsets. Resolution of whether HLA type affects TCRB rearrangement was not achieved here. A greater similarity of naive, central memory and Treg TCRB repertoires was seen among patients than among healthy donors.

A heparinised blood draw that averaged around 0.12 L was obtained once from each donor. A CD45RO/CCR7/CD25/CD127/CD95/CD27 panel sorted naive, central memory, regulatory and stem cell-like memory CD4+ cells. Reverse transcribing all isolated RNA meant expressed TCRB transcripts were sequenced. Using immunoSEQ multiplex PCR, the repertoire was profiled, and TCRdb retains in-frame clones only, with some absent. The sample gives over 90,000 clones, 28% of which show up once; about 0.57% is in the top ten. This clonotype originated in a woman younger than 30 with type 1 diabetes. Input material: central memory CD4+ T cells from blood.

CDR3 region: CSVGDSRSYEQYV. Here the CDR3 DNA reads TGCAGCGTCGGGGACAGTAGATCCTACGAGCAGTACGTC. The chain recombines TRBV29-1 with TRBJ2-7, with 7 bases matching TRBD1. The CDR3 covers 13 residues. V was clipped by 6 bases and J by 1 base; unmatched bases: 6. Germline V CDR1 and CDR2: SQVTM, ANQGSEA.